A selection of T cell receptor beta chains follows, all from one sample in a study of response to subunit inactivated influenza vaccine. TCRdb reprocessed the RT-PCR reads via MiXCR and lists one record per CDR3 protein. The sample lists roughly 760,000 distinct CDR3 sequences, approximately 21% occurring once. Sample: PBMCs from blood, taken 5 days after vaccination. These receptors were collected from a middle-aged man who received an inactivated influenza vaccine. CDR3s include the opening cysteine and the closing phenylalanine or tryptophan. The D gene is left open where the match is weak. Clone size is given for some rows only: seen once, a few or many times, or a class if the clone is expanded.

TRBV6-5,TRBJ2-7,-,TRBD2,CAGSYSTSGDYEQYF,TGTGCCGGCAGTTACTCGACTAGCGGGGACTACGAGCAGTACTTC
TRBV20-1,TRBJ1-3,few,-,CSADEGTGLSGNTIYF,TGCAGTGCTGACGAAGGAACAGGCCTCTCTGGAAACACCATATATTTT
TRBV4-3,TRBJ2-3,-,-,CASSQSGPNTDTQYF,TGCGCCAGCAGTCAGAGCGGACCTAACACAGATACGCAGTATTTT
TRBV18,TRBJ1-6,few,-,CASSLGEAFHF,TGTGCCAGCTCCCTCGGGGAGGCCTTTCACTTT
TRBV5-1,TRBJ2-1,few,-,CASSQAIAQFF,TGCGCCAGCAGCCAGGCTATTGCGCAGTTCTTC
TRBV6-2/TRBV6-3,TRBJ1-6,-,-,CASSYYGRNSPLHF,TGTGCCAGCAGTTACTACGGTCGTAATTCACCCCTCCACTTT
TRBV7-9,TRBJ2-7,few,-,CASSFPGDTSYEQYF,TGTGCCAGCAGCTTCCCGGGCGACACCTCCTACGAGCAGTACTTC
TRBV20-1,TRBJ1-2,many,-,CSASLRDYGYTF,TGCAGTGCTAGTCTCAGGGACTATGGCTACACCTTC
TRBV9,TRBJ2-3,many,-,CASSVVWGSADTQYF,TGTGCCAGCAGCGTAGTTTGGGGAAGCGCAGATACGCAGTATTTT
TRBV7-3,TRBJ2-3,-,TRBD2,CASSLYSGRPDTQYF,TGTGCCAGCAGCTTATATAGCGGGAGACCAGATACGCAGTATTTT
TRBV20-1,TRBJ2-5,few,TRBD2,CSARDGNGRFEETQYF,TGCAGTGCTAGAGATGGGAACGGGAGGTTTGAAGAGACCCAGTACTTC
TRBV12-3/TRBV12-4,TRBJ2-1,few,TRBD1,CASSNLRDRGGEQFF,TGTGCCAGCAGTAACCTCCGGGACAGGGGAGGTGAGCAGTTCTTC
TRBV29-1,TRBJ2-7,many,TRBD1,CSVRTGGSYEQYF,TGCAGCGTCAGGACAGGCGGCTCCTACGAGCAGTACTTC
TRBV6-5,TRBJ2-1,once,-,CASSYSDYSYNEQFF,TGTGCCAGCAGTTACTCGGACTATTCGTACAATGAGCAGTTCTTC
TRBV3-1,TRBJ1-1,-,-,CASSDPGGTEAFF,TGTGCCAGCAGTGACCCCGGTGGCACTGAAGCTTTCTTT
TRBV5-1,TRBJ2-7,many,TRBD1,CASSTGTAYEQYF,TGCGCCAGCAGCACAGGGACAGCCTACGAGCAGTACTTC
TRBV19,TRBJ1-2,few,TRBD1,CASSILFGQGAIRGYTF,TGTGCCAGTAGTATCCTATTCGGACAGGGGGCAATAAGGGGCTACACCTTC
TRBV5-1,TRBJ2-5,few,TRBD2,CASSLTSGRLETQYF,TGCGCCAGCAGCCTGACTAGCGGGAGACTTGAGACCCAGTACTTC
TRBV5-1,TRBJ2-4,-,-,CASSLRPTDIQYF,TGCGCCAGCAGCTTACGGCCAACTGACATTCAGTACTTC
TRBV12-3/TRBV12-4,TRBJ1-6,many,-,CASSLSSNSPLHF,TGTGCCAGCAGCCTATCAAGTAATTCACCCCTCCACTTT
TRBV7-2,TRBJ2-1,-,TRBD2,CASSLESGRARVEQFF,TGTGCCAGCAGCTTAGAAAGCGGGAGGGCCCGGGTTGAGCAGTTCTTC
TRBV4-2,TRBJ1-4,many,-,CASSQDQVNREKLFF,TGTGCCAGCAGCCAAGATCAGGTCAATCGGGAAAAACTGTTTTTT
TRBV6-2/TRBV6-3,TRBJ2-3,-,TRBD1,CASSYRTGARTDTQYF,TGTGCCAGCAGTTACAGGACAGGGGCTAGAACAGATACGCAGTATTTT
TRBV5-1,TRBJ2-5,-,-,CASSPEGTRRETQYF,TGCGCCAGCAGCCCTGAAGGGACGCGACGGGAGACCCAGTACTTC
TRBV3-1,TRBJ1-2,-,TRBD1,CASQGAGRDGYTF,TGTGCCAGCCAGGGGGCGGGACGCGATGGCTACACCTTC
TRBV30,TRBJ2-2,few,TRBD2,CAWTGGRGIGELFF,TGTGCCTGGACAGGAGGGAGGGGAATAGGGGAGCTGTTTTTT
TRBV6-1,TRBJ2-2,-,TRBD2,CASRKSGSGRYSGELFF,TGTGCCAGCAGAAAAAGCGGTAGCGGGAGGTATTCCGGGGAGCTGTTTTTT
TRBV18,TRBJ1-2,few,-,CASSPLAGVNYGYTF,TGTGCCAGCTCACCGTTGGCGGGGGTTAACTATGGCTACACCTTC
TRBV6-6,TRBJ1-5,-,-,CASSDRFGQPQHF,TGTGCCAGCAGCGATAGATTTGGTCAGCCCCAGCATTTT
TRBV20-1,TRBJ1-4,-,-,CSASWGLDEKLFF,TGCAGTGCTAGTTGGGGGCTTGATGAAAAACTGTTTTTT
TRBV11-2,TRBJ2-7,few,TRBD2,CASSFSGAGEQYF,TGTGCCAGCAGCTTTAGCGGGGCGGGGGAGCAGTACTTC
TRBV7-9,TRBJ2-5,-,-,CASSLEAWAPVGETQYF,TGTGCCAGCAGCTTAGAAGCCTGGGCCCCGGTAGGAGAGACCCAGTACTTC
TRBV7-9,TRBJ2-1,-,-,CASSSQTRYNEQFF,TGTGCCAGCAGCTCCCAAACTAGATACAATGAGCAGTTCTTC
TRBV29-1,TRBJ2-7,many,TRBD1,CSVEGTDRGYEQYF,TGCAGCGTTGAAGGTACCGACAGGGGCTACGAGCAGTACTTC
TRBV6-5,TRBJ2-3,-,-,CASSSPDRDSDTQYF,TGTGCCAGCAGTTCCCCCGACAGGGACTCAGATACGCAGTATTTT